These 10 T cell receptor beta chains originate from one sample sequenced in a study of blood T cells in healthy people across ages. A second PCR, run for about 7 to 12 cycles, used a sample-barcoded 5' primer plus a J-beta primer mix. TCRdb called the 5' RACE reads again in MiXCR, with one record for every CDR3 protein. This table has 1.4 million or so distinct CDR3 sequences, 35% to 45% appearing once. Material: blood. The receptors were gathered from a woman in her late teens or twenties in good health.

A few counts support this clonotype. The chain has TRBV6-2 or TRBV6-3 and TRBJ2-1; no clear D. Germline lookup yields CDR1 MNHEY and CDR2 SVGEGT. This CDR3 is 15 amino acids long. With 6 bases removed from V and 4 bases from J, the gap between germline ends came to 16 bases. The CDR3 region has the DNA TGTGCCAGCAGCCCCGGACCAATACTATACAATGAGCAGTTCTTC. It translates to CASSPGPILYNEQFF.

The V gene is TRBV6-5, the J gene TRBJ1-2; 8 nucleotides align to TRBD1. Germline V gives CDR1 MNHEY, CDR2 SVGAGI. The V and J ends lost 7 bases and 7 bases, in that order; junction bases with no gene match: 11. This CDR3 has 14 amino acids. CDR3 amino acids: CASKEEQGASGYTF. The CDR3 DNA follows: TGTGCCAGCAAGGAAGAGCAGGGGGCTAGTGGCTACACCTTC.

For the CDR3, the DNA is TGCAGTGCTAGAGATCGTAGGACAGGGGCTTCTTCTAATTCACCCCTCCACTTT. Translated: CSARDRRTGASSNSPLHF. V is TRBV20-1 and J is TRBJ1-6; 9 bases map to TRBD1. With V trimmed by 0 bases and J by 6 bases, 12 bases remained unmatched. Germline V CDR1 and CDR2: DFQATT, SNEGSKA (reference sequence). The CDR3 contains 18 residues.

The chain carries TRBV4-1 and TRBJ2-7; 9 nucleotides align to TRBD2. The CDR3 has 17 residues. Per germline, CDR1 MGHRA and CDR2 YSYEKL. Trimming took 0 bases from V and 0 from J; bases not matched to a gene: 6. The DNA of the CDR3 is TGCGCCAGCAGCCAAGATCTAGCGGGAACTGTCTCCTACGAGCAGTACTTC. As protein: CASSQDLAGTVSYEQYF.

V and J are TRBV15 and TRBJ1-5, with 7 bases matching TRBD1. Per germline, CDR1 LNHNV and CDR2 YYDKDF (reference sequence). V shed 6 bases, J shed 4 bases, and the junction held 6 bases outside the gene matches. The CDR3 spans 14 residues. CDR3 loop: CATRMPTGNQPQHF. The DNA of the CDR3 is TGTGCCACCAGAATGCCGACAGGGAATCAGCCCCAGCATTTT.

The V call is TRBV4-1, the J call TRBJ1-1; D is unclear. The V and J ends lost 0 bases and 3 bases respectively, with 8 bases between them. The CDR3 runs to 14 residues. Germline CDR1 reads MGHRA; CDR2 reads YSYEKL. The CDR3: CASSQDPRDTEAFF. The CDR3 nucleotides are TGCGCCAGCAGCCAAGACCCGAGGGACACTGAAGCTTTCTTT.

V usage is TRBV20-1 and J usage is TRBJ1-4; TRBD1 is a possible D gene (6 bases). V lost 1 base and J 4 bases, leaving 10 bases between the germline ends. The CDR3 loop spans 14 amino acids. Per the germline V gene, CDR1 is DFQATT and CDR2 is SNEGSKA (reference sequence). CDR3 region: CSARATGYNEKLFF. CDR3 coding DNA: TGCAGTGCTAGAGCGACAGGATATAATGAAAAACTGTTTTTT.

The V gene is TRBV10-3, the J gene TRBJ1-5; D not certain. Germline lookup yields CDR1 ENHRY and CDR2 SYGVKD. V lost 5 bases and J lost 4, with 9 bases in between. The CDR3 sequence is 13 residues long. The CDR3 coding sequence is TGTGCCATCAGTTTGGACGGGAATCAGCCCCAGCATTTT. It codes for CAISLDGNQPQHF.

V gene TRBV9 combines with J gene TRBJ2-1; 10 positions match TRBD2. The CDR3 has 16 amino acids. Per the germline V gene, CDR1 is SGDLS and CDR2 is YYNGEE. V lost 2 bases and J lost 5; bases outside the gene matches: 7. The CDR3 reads CASSVWPSGSHNEQFF. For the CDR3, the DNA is TGTGCCAGCAGCGTTTGGCCTAGCGGGAGCCACAATGAGCAGTTCTTC.

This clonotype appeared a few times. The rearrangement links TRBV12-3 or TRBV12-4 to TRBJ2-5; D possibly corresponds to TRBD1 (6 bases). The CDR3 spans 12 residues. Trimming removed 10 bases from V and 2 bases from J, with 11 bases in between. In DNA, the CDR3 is TGTGCCACTAGGGGGTTTCAAGAGACCCAGTACTTC. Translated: CATRGFQETQYF.